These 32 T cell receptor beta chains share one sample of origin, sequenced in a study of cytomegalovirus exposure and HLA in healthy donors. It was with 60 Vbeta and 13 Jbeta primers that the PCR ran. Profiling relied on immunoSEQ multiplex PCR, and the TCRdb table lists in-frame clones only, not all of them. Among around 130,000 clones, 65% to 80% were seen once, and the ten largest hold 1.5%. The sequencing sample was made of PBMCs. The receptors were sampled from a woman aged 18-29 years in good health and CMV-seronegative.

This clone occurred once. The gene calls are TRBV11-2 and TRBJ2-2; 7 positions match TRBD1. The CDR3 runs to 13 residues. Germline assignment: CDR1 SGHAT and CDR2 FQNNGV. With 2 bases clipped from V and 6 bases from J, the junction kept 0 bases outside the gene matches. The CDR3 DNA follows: TGTGCCAGCAGCTTAACAGGGGCCGGGGAGCTGTTTTTT. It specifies CASSLTGAGELFF.

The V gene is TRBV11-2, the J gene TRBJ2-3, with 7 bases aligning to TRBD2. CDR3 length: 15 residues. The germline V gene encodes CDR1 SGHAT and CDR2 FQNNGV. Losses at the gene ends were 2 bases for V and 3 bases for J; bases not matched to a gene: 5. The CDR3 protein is CASSLTPSGTDTQYF. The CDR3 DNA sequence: TGTGCCAGCAGCTTAACGCCTAGCGGAACAGATACGCAGTATTTT.

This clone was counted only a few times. The CDR3 DNA sequence: TGTGCCAGCAGCTTCCGACTAGCGCCAGAGACCCAGTACTTC. This gives the protein CASSFRLAPETQYF. The gene calls are TRBV7-6 and TRBJ2-5; 8 bases are shared with TRBD2. The CDR3 loop spans 14 amino acids. Trimming removed 3 bases from V and 4 bases from J; junction bases left unmatched: 4. Germline V gives CDR1 SGHVS, CDR2 FNYEAQ.

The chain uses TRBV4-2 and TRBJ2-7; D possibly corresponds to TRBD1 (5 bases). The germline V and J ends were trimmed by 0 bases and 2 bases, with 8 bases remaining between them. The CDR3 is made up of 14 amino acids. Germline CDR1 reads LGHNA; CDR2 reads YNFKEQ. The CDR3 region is CASSQEQVAYEQYF. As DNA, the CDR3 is TGTGCCAGCAGCCAAGAACAGGTTGCCTACGAGCAGTACTTC.

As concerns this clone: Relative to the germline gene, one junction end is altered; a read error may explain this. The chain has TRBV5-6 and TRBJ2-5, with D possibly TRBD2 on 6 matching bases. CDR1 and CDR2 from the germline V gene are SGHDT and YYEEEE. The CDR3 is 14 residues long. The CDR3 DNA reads TGTGCCAGCAGTTTGGTGGGGGGTCAAGAGATCCAGTACTTC. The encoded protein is CASSLVGGQEIQYF.

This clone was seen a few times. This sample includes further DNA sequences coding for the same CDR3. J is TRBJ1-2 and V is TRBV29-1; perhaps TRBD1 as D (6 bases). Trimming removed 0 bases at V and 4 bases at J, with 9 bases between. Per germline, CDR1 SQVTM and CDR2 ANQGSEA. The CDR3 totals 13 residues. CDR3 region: CSVEENRAYGYTF. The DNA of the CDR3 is TGCAGCGTTGAAGAGAACAGGGCCTATGGCTACACCTTC.

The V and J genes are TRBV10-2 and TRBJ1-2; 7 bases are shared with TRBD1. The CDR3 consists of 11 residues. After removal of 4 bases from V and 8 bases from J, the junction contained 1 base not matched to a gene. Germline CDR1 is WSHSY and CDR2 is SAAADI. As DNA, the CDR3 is TGCGCCAGCAGTGCACAGGGGGGCTACACCTTC. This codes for CASSAQGGYTF.

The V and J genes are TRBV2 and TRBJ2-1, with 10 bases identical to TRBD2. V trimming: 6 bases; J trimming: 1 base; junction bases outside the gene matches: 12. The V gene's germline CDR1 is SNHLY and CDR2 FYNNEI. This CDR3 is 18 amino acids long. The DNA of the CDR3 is TGTGCCAGCAGCTATTTTAATAGCGGGAGGAGGTCCTACAATGAGCAGTTCTTC. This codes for CASSYFNSGRRSYNEQFF.

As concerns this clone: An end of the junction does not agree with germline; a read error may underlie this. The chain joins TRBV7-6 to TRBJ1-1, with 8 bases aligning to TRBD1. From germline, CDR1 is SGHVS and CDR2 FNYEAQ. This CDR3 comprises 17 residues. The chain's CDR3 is CVSSFRFSDRGPTEAFF. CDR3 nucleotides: TGTGTCAGCAGCTTTAGGTTCAGCGACAGGGGCCCCACTGAAGCTTTCTTT. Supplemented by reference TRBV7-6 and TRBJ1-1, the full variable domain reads GAGVSQSPRYKVTKRGQDVALRCDPISGHVSLYWYRQALGQGPEFLTYFNYEAQQDKSGLPNDRFSAERPEGSISTLTIQRTEQRDSAMYRCVSSFRFSDRGPTEAFFGQGTRLTVV.

The CDR3 protein is CASSKQRSYEQYF. The CDR3 DNA sequence: TGCGCCAGCAGCAAACAGAGATCCTACGAGCAGTACTTC. The rearrangement links TRBV10-1 to TRBJ2-7; D call uncertain. V lost 6 bases and J lost 1, with 10 bases in between. The CDR3 loop spans 13 amino acids. Germline CDR1 reads WNHNN; CDR2 reads SYGVQD (reference sequence).

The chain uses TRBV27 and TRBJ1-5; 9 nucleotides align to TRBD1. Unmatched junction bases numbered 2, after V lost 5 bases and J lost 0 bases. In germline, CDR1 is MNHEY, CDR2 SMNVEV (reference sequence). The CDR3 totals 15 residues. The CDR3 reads CASSRTGVSNQPQHF. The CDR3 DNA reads TGTGCCAGCAGTCGGACAGGGGTTAGCAATCAGCCCCAGCATTTT.

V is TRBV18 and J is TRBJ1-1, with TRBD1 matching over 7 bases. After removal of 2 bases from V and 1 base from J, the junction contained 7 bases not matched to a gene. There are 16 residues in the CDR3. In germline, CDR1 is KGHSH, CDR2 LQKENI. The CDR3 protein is CASSPIYDRANTEAFF. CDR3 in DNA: TGTGCCAGCTCACCAATTTATGACAGGGCGAACACTGAAGCTTTCTTT.

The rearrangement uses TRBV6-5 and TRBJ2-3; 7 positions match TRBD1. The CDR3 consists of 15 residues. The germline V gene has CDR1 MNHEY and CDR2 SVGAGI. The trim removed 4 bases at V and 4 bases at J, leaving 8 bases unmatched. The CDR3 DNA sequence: TGTGCCAGCAGTTTTCTACTCGACAGGGCAGATACGCAGTATTTT. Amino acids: CASSFLLDRADTQYF.

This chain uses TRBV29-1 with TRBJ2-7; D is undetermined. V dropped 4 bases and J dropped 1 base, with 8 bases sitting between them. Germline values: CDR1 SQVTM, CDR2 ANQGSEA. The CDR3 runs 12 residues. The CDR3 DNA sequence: TGCAGCGTTGCTACTGATTCCTACGAGCAGTACTTC. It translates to CSVATDSYEQYF.

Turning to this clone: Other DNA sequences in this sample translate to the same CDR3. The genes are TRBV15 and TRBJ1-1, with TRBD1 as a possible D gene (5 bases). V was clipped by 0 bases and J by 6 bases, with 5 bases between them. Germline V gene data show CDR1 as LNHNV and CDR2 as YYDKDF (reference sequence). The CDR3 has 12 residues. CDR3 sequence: CATSRDRAEAFF. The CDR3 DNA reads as TGTGCCACCAGCAGAGACAGGGCTGAAGCTTTCTTT.

In DNA form, the CDR3 reads TGTGCCAGCAGCTTGGCCGTTGTCTACGAGCAGTACTTC. Translated: CASSLAVVYEQYF. The rearrangement joins TRBV5-6 to TRBJ2-7; D is unresolved. Trimming shortened V by 0 bases and J by 3 bases, and 7 bases separated the two germline ends. The CDR3 has 13 residues. Germline V lookup: CDR1 SGHDT, CDR2 YYEEEE.

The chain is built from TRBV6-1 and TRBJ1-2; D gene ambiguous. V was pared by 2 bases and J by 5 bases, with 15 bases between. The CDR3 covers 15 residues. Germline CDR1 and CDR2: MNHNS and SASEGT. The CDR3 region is CASSEFEGKIYGYTF. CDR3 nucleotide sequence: TGTGCCAGCAGTGAATTCGAGGGAAAAATATATGGCTACACCTTC.

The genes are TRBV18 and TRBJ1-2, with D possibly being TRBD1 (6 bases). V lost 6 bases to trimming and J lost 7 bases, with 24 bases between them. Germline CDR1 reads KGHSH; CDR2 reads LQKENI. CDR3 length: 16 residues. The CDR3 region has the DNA TGTGCCAGCTCCCTCGGGACACAACAAAGGCAGCGTGGCTACACCTTC. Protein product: CASSLGTQQRQRGYTF.

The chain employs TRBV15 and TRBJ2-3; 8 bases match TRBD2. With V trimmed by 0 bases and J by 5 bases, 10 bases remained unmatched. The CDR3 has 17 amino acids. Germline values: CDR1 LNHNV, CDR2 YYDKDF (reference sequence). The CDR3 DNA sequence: TGTGCCACCAGCAGAGATCGGTGGCGGGAGGTCCTAGATACGCAGTATTTT. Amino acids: CATSRDRWREVLDTQYF.

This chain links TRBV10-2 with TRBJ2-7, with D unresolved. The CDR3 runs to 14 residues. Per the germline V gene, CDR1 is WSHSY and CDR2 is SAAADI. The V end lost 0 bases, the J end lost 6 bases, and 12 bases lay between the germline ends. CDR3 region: CASSESRPRSEQYF. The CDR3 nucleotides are TGCGCCAGCAGTGAGTCAAGGCCACGGAGCGAGCAGTACTTC.

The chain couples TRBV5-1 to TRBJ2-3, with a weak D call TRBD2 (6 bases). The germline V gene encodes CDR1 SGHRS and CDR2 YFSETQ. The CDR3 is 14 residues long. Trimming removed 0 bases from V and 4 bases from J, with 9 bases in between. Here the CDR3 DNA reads TGCGCCAGCAGCTTGGGGGGACTTTCAGATACGCAGTATTTT. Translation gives CASSLGGLSDTQYF.

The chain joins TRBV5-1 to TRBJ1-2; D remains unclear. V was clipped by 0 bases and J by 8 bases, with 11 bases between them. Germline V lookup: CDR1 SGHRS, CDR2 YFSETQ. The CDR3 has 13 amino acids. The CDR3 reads CASSLAGEWGYTF. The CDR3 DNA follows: TGCGCCAGCAGCTTGGCCGGGGAATGGGGCTACACCTTC.

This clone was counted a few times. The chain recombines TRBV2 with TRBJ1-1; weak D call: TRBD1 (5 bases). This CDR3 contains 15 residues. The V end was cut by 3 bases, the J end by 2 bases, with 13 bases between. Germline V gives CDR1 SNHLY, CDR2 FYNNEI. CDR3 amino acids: CASSDIGAGNTEAFF. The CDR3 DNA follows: TGTGCCAGCAGTGATATTGGGGCTGGAAACACTGAAGCTTTCTTT.

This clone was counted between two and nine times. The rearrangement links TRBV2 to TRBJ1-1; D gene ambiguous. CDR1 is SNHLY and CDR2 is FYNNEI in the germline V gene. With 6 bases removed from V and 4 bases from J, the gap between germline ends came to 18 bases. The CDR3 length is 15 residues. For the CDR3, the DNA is TGTGCCAGCAGGAGAAGAAATTTTCTCGGCACTGAAGCTTTCTTT. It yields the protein CASRRRNFLGTEAFF.

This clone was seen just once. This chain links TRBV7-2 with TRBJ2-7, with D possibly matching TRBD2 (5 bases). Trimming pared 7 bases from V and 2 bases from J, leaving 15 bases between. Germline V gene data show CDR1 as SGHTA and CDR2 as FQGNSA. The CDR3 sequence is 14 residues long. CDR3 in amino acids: CASTHSETTYEQYF. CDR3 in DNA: TGTGCCAGCACCCACTCCGAGACTACCTACGAGCAGTACTTC.

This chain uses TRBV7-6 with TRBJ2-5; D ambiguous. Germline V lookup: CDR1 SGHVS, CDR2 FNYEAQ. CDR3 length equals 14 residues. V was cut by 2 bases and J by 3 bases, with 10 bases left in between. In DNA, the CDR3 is TGTGCCAGCAGCTTATCCGCTAGGAAAGAGACCCAGTACTTC. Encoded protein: CASSLSARKETQYF.

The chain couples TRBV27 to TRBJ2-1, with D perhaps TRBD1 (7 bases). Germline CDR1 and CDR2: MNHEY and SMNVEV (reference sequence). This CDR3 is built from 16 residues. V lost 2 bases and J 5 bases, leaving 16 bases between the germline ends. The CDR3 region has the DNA TGTGCCAGCAGTTTAATGGCGGGACAGAAAGACAATGAGCAGTTCTTC. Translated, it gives CASSLMAGQKDNEQFF.

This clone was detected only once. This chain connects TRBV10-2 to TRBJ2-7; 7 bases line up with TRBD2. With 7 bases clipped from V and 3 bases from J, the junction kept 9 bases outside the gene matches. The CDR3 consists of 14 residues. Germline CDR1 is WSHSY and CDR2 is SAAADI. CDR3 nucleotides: TGCGCCAGCACGACGGGGGAGCGGGGCTACGAGCAGTACTTC. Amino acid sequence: CASTTGERGYEQYF.

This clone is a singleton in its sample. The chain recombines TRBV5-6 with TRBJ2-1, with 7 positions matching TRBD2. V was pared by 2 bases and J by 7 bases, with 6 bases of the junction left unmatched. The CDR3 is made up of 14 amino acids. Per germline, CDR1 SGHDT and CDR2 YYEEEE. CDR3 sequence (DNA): TGTGCCAGCAGCTTATTAGCCGGGAGGAATGAGCAGTTCTTC. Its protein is CASSLLAGRNEQFF.

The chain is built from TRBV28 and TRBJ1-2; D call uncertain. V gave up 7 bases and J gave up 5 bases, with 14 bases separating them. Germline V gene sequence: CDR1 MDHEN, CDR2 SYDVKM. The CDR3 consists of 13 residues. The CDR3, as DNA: TGTGCCAGCACCCCTCGTGGAGGTTATGGCTACACCTTC. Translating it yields CASTPRGGYGYTF.

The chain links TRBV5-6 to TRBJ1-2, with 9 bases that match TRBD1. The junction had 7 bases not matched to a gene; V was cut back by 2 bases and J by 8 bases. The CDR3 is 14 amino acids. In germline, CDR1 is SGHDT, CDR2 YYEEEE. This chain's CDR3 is CASSLRQGGPGYTF. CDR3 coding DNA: TGTGCCAGCAGCTTAAGACAGGGGGGTCCCGGCTACACCTTC.

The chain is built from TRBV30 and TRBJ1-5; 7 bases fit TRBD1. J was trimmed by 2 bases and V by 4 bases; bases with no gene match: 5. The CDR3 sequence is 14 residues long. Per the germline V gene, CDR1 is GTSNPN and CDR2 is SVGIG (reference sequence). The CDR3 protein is CAWNRGVRNQPQHF. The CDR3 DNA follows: TGTGCCTGGAACAGGGGAGTACGCAATCAGCCCCAGCATTTT. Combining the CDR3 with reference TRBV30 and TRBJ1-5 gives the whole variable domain SQTIHQWPATLVQPVGSPLSLECTVEGTSNPNLYWYRQAAGRGLQLLFYSVGIGQISSEVPQNLSASRPQDRQFILSSKKLLLSDSGFYLCAWNRGVRNQPQHFGDGTRLSIL.